The rows below give T cell receptor beta chains drawn from one sample of a study of CD8+CD57+ T cells in acquired aplastic anemia. MiXCR was run by TCRdb on the reads, yielding one entry per CDR3 protein. The data contain 150,000 or so distinct CDR3 sequences, under 75% of them singletons. Material for sequencing was sorted CD4+, CD8+, or CD8+CD57+ T cells (not recorded which) from PBMCs. The receptors derive from a human donor in good health. The CDR3 runs from the conserved cysteine through the conserved F or W. The D gene is left open where the match is weak. Rows may omit the clone size; those that give it use once, few, many or a size class.

NA	few	TRBV7-8	TRBJ1-5	CASSLLVGGNQPQHF	TGTGCCAGCAGCTTACTTGTCGGGGGGAATCAGCCCCAGCATTTT
NA	NA	TRBV2	TRBJ2-1	CASSDDGYNEQFF	TGTGCCAGCAGTGACGATGGATACAATGAGCAGTTCTTC
NA	NA	TRBV5-1	TRBJ1-1	CASSLKWDTEAFF	TGCGCCAGCAGCTTAAAGTGGGACACTGAAGCTTTCTTT
NA	NA	TRBV6-6	TRBJ2-3	CASSSLSPHTDTQYF	TGTGCCAGCAGCTCACTGTCCCCCCACACAGATACGCAGTATTTT
NA	many	TRBV2	TRBJ1-2	CASRFIDDYGYTF	TGTGCCAGCAGGTTCATCGACGACTATGGCTACACCTTC
TRBD1	NA	TRBV10-3	TRBJ1-1	CAIIDRENTEAFF	TGTGCCATCATAGACAGGGAGAACACTGAAGCTTTCTTT
TRBD2	NA	TRBV29-1	TRBJ2-2	CSGGLAANTGELFF	TGCAGCGGAGGACTAGCGGCGAACACCGGGGAGCTGTTTTTT
NA	many	TRBV2	TRBJ1-2	CASRTGQTYGYTF	TGTGCCAGCAGGACCGGGCAGACCTATGGCTACACCTTC
TRBD2	many	TRBV13	TRBJ2-1	CASSFLAGGPYNEQFF	TGTGCCAGCAGCTTCCTAGCGGGAGGGCCCTACAATGAGCAGTTCTTC
NA	NA	TRBV10-3	TRBJ2-7	CAIKGSTYEQYF	TGTGCCATCAAAGGGTCTACGTACGAGCAGTACTTC
TRBD1	few	TRBV25-1	TRBJ2-5	CASSEARGQETQYF	TGTGCCAGCAGTGAAGCCAGGGGGCAAGAGACCCAGTACTTC
NA	NA	TRBV29-1	TRBJ1-1	CSASPPVMNTGAFF	TGCAGCGCCTCGCCCCCTGTCATGAACACTGGAGCTTTCTTT
NA	NA	TRBV7-2	TRBJ2-5	CASSLLGYQETQYF	TGTGCCAGCAGCTTATTAGGGTACCAAGAGACCCAGTACTTC
NA	many	TRBV20-1	TRBJ2-5	CSAPRGSLETQYF	TGCAGTGCTCCCCGGGGGAGCTTAGAGACCCAGTACTTC
NA	NA	TRBV20-1	TRBJ2-5	CSARFLETQYF	TGCAGTGCTAGATTTTTGGAGACCCAGTACTTC
NA	many	TRBV30	TRBJ2-7	CAWSVGNSYEQYF	TGTGCCTGGAGTGTTGGCAACTCCTACGAGCAGTACTTC
TRBD2	NA	TRBV24-1	TRBJ2-1	CSTSDSVTSGTFDEQFF	TGTTCCACCAGTGATTCGGTGACTAGCGGAACATTCGATGAGCAGTTCTTC
NA	NA	TRBV7-2	TRBJ1-5	CASSNRGPQHF	TGTGCCAGCAGCAACCGGGGGCCCCAGCATTTT